The clone carrying this TCR beta chain showed up just a few times. The antigen is undetermined. The CDR3 is made up of 14 amino acids. CDR1 and CDR2 from the germline V gene are MRHNA and SNTAGT. Trimming left V 5 bases short and J 1 base short, with 8 bases between. This sample was taken from a study of OX40 agonist ivuxolimab in advanced cancers. Overall study results and limits: The study found that CD8+ T cells averaged more expanded clones than CD4+. At 0.1 to 3.0 mg/kg and by week 6, clonal expansion occurred in CD4+ and CD8+ blood T cells. Some patients who did not respond also had low normalized T-cell clonal expansion.

Produced via immunoSEQ multiplex PCR; TCRdb's table is partial and in-frame only. The data hold over 150,000 clones, with approximately 94% observed a single time. This chain connects TRBV6-4 to TRBJ2-2, with D perhaps TRBD2 (6 bases). The sequenced sample was CD4+ or CD8+ T cells sorted from blood, obtained in a trial of the OX40 agonist ivuxolimab. The source is an adult with an advanced solid tumor such as melanoma, head and neck, liver or kidney cancer. CDR3 loop: CASSPGGNTGELFF. The CDR3 DNA sequence: TGTGCCAGCAGTCCCGGGGGGAACACCGGGGAGCTGTTTTTT.